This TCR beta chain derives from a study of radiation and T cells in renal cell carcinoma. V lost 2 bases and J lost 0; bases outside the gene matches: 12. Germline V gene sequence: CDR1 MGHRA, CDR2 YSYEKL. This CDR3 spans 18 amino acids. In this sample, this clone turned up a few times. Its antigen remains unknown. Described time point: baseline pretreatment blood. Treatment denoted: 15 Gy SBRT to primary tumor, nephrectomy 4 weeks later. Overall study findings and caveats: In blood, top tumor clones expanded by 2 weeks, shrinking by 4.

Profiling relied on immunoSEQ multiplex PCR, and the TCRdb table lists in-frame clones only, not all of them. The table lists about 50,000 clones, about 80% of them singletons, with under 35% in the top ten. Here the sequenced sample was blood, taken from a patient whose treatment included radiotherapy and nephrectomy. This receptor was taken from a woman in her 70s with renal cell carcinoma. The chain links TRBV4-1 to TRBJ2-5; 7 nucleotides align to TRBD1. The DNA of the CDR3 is TGCGCCAGCAGCCAACTAGGAAGGACAGGAGTGGACCAAGAGACCCAGTACTTC. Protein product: CASSQLGRTGVDQETQYF.